A selection of T cell receptor beta chains follows, all from one sample in a study of blood T cell repertoires in COVID-19. The protocol was immunoSEQ multiplex PCR, while the TCRdb copy is restricted to in-frame clones and leaves out a portion. The data contain 200,000 to 300,000 clones, approximately 88% of them singletons. The sequenced sample consisted of PBMCs or T cells enriched from blood (not recorded which). These receptors were collected from a woman in her thirties or forties with acute COVID-19. CDR3s include the opening cysteine and the closing phenylalanine or tryptophan. D genes are given only for firm matches. Size values are once, few and many counts, or a class for expanded clones, and some rows have none.

TRBV4-1	TRBJ1-5	-	TRBD1	CASSQQGAGNQPQHF	TGCGCCAGCAGCCAACAGGGGGCAGGCAATCAGCCCCAGCATTTT
TRBV6-2/TRBV6-3	TRBJ1-2	-	-	CASSYSGRLNYGYTF	TGTGCCAGCAGTTACTCAGGGAGGCTGAACTATGGCTACACCTTC
TRBV5-4	TRBJ1-2	few	TRBD1	CASSEQGGYGYTF	TGTGCCAGCAGCGAACAGGGGGGGTATGGCTACACCTTC
TRBV9	TRBJ1-5	few	-	CASSGGVGQPQHF	TGTGCCAGCAGCGGGGGGGTTGGTCAGCCCCAGCATTTT
TRBV4-1	TRBJ1-6	-	TRBD1	CASSRQGINSPLHF	TGCGCCAGCTCCCGACAGGGGATAAATTCACCCCTCCACTTT
TRBV15	TRBJ1-1	once	-	CATRRRAGTEAFF	TGTGCCACCAGGCGGAGGGCGGGGACTGAAGCTTTCTTT
TRBV10-3	TRBJ2-1	-	-	CAIRASGSYNEQFF	TGTGCCATCAGAGCCTCTGGCTCCTACAATGAGCAGTTCTTC
TRBV30	TRBJ1-5	-	-	CAWSAGVGNQPQHF	TGTGCCTGGAGTGCAGGGGTTGGCAATCAGCCCCAGCATTTT
TRBV6-5	TRBJ1-3	-	-	CASKPGDLTGNTIYF	TGTGCCAGCAAACCAGGGGACCTAACTGGAAACACCATATATTTT
TRBV7-2	TRBJ2-5	-	TRBD2	CASSHSATLAAETQYF	TGTGCCAGCAGCCATAGTGCCACACTAGCGGCAGAGACCCAGTACTTC
TRBV29-1	TRBJ2-2	-	TRBD1	CSVVRDRNTGELFF	TGCAGCGTTGTCCGGGACAGAAACACCGGGGAGCTGTTTTTT
TRBV5-8	TRBJ2-7	-	TRBD2	CASRRSAGVRYEQYF	TGTGCCAGCAGAAGATCAGCGGGGGTGAGGTACGAGCAGTACTTC
TRBV10-3	TRBJ1-4	-	TRBD1	CAISLGLQGITTNEKLFF	TGTGCCATCAGTTTGGGGTTACAGGGGATCACAACTAATGAAAAACTGTTTTTT
TRBV2	TRBJ1-1	-	TRBD1	CASSNRGLNTEAFF	TGTGCCAGCAGCAACAGGGGGCTGAACACTGAAGCTTTCTTT
TRBV7-2	TRBJ1-3	-	-	CASSPRVSGNTIYF	TGTGCCAGCAGCCCGCGGGTCTCTGGAAACACCATATATTTT
TRBV15	TRBJ2-1	once	TRBD1	CATSRFGQGSSYEQFF	TGTGCCACCAGCAGATTCGGACAGGGGAGCTCCTACGAGCAGTTCTTC
TRBV5-1	TRBJ2-3	-	TRBD2	CASSSHGLAGPAAQYF	TGCGCCAGCAGCTCCCATGGACTAGCGGGACCTGCGGCGCAGTATTTT
TRBV6-2/TRBV6-3	TRBJ1-2	-	-	CASSYSNNIASGGGYTF	TGTGCCAGCAGTTACTCGAATAATATCGCATCCGGCGGGGGCTACACCTTC
TRBV4-3	TRBJ1-3	-	-	CASSQEALAGDTIYF	TGCGCCAGCAGCCAAGAGGCCCTAGCGGGGGACACCATATATTTT
TRBV12-3/TRBV12-4	TRBJ1-2	-	TRBD1	CASSRGQLYGYTF	TGTGCCAGCAGTAGGGGACAGCTCTATGGCTACACCTTC
TRBV11-3	TRBJ1-2	-	TRBD1	CASSLESGDSYGYTF	TGTGCCAGCAGCTTAGAATCGGGGGACAGTTATGGCTACACCTTC
TRBV7-9	TRBJ1-5	-	-	CASSASQATNQPQHF	TGTGCCAGCAGCGCGAGTCAGGCCACTAATCAGCCCCAGCATTTT
TRBV9	TRBJ1-1	once	-	CASSKDKTTEAFF	TGTGCCAGCAGCAAAGATAAGACAACTGAAGCTTTCTTT
TRBV19	TRBJ2-1	-	-	CASSIERLAPTYNEQFF	TGTGCCAGTAGTATAGAGCGCCTAGCCCCAACCTACAATGAGCAGTTCTTC
TRBV18	TRBJ2-1	-	TRBD1	CASSLGQGGHNEQFF	TGTGCCAGCTCCCTAGGACAGGGCGGACACAATGAGCAGTTCTTC
TRBV9	TRBJ2-2	-	TRBD2	CASSVDLWVGLAGSTGELFF	TGTGCCAGCAGCGTAGACCTTTGGGTGGGACTAGCGGGATCCACCGGGGAGCTGTTTTTT
TRBV27	TRBJ1-2	-	TRBD1	CASSDRVSLYGYTF	TGTGCCAGCAGCGACAGGGTGTCCCTCTATGGCTACACCTTC
TRBV20-1	TRBJ1-2	-	TRBD1	CSASVTGGNGYTF	TGCAGTGCTAGTGTGACAGGGGGAAATGGCTACACCTTC
TRBV10-3	TRBJ2-2	-	TRBD2	CATGGLAGGPSTGELFF	TGTGCCACTGGGGGACTAGCGGGGGGCCCAAGCACCGGGGAGCTGTTTTTT
TRBV7-6	TRBJ1-3	-	-	CASSLDGLDTIYF	TGTGCCAGCAGCTTAGACGGGTTGGACACCATATATTTT
TRBV10-1	TRBJ2-3	few	TRBD2	CASSGQRGNTDTQYF	TGCGCCAGCAGTGGGCAGCGGGGCAACACAGATACGCAGTATTTT
TRBV2	TRBJ1-1	-	-	CASSRYNTEAFF	TGTGCCAGCAGTCGCTACAACACTGAAGCTTTCTTT
TRBV6-5	TRBJ1-5	-	-	CASSWHVNQPQHF	TGTGCCAGCAGTTGGCACGTCAATCAGCCCCAGCATTTT
TRBV19	TRBJ2-3	-	TRBD1	CASSIGTVKADTQYF	TGTGCCAGTAGTATCGGGACAGTAAAGGCAGATACGCAGTATTTT
TRBV6-6	TRBJ1-2	once	TRBD1	CASSYGGQGHGYTF	TGTGCCAGCAGTTACGGAGGACAGGGACATGGCTACACCTTC
TRBV2	TRBJ1-6	few	-	CASSLTSSPLHF	TGTGCCAGCAGCCTGACAAGCTCACCCCTCCACTTT
TRBV27	TRBJ2-2	-	TRBD2	CASSFRVTGGGTGELFF	TGTGCCAGCAGTTTTCGTGTTACGGGGGGAGGCACCGGGGAGCTGTTTTTT
TRBV10-3	TRBJ1-1	-	TRBD1	CAISNDRAKTEAFF	TGTGCCATCAGCAATGACAGGGCCAAGACTGAAGCTTTCTTT
TRBV10-3	TRBJ2-1	-	TRBD1	CAIIGQGASEQFF	TGTGCCATCATCGGACAGGGGGCCTCGGAGCAGTTCTTC
TRBV5-6	TRBJ1-2	-	TRBD1	CASSLAQGANYGYTF	TGTGCCAGCAGCTTGGCGCAGGGGGCTAACTATGGCTACACCTTC
TRBV5-1	TRBJ1-4	-	-	CASGPSGMGNEKLFF	TGCGCCAGCGGCCCCTCAGGGATGGGTAATGAAAAACTGTTTTTT